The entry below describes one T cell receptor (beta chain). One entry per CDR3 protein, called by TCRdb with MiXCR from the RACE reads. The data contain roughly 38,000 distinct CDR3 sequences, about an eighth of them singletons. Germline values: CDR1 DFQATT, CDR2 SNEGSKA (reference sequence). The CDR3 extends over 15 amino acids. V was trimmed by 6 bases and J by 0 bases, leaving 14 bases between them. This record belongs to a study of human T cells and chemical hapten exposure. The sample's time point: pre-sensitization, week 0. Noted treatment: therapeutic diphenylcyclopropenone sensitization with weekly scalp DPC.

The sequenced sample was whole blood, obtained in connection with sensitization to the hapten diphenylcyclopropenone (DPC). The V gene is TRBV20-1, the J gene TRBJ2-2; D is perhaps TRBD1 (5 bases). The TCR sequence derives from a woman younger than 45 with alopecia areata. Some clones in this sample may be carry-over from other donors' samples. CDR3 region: CSATFDSPNTGELFF. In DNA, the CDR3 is TGCAGTGCCACATTCGACAGCCCGAACACCGGGGAGCTGTTTTTT.